The clone carrying this T cell receptor beta chain was recorded many times. The CDR3 is made up of 17 amino acids. Germline CDR1 is KGHSH and CDR2 is LQKENI. The V gene end was trimmed by 4 bases and the J gene end by 4 bases; junction bases not matched to a gene: 12. This record comes from a study of blood T cells in healthy people across ages. A second PCR, run for roughly 7 to 12 cycles, used a sample-barcoded 5' primer plus a J-beta primer mix. One entry per CDR3 protein results from TCRdb running MiXCR on the 5' RACE reads. The table has roughly 700,000 distinct CDR3 sequences, about a third seen once; the top ten hold 15% to 19%.

The sequence was collected from an elderly woman in good health. The chain couples TRBV18 to TRBJ2-1; TRBD2 agrees at 8 bases. The sequencing input was blood. The CDR3 region is CASSQIAGERGYNEQFF. The CDR3 nucleotides are TGTGCCAGCTCACAGATTGCCGGCGAGCGGGGGTACAATGAGCAGTTCTTC.